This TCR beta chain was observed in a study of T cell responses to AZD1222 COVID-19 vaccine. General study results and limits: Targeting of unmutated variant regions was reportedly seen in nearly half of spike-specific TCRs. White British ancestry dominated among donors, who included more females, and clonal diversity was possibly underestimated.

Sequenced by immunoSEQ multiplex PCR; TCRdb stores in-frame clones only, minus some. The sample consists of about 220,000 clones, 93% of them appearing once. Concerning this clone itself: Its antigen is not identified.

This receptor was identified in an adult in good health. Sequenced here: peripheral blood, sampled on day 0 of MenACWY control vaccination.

CDR3 sequence: CASSMGQNQPQHF. For the CDR3, the DNA is TGTGCCAGTAGTATGGGCCAGAATCAGCCCCAGCATTTT. The V gene is TRBV19, the J gene TRBJ1-5; D is undetermined. Germline V gives CDR1 LNHDA, CDR2 SQIVND (reference sequence). Trimming left V 3 bases short and J 4 bases short, with 7 bases between. There are 13 residues in the CDR3.